This T cell receptor (beta chain) was identified during a study of blood T cell repertoires in COVID-19. Study background: Researchers got acute and convalescent COVID-19 samples from the United States, Italy and Spain. From T cells, B-cell-depleted T cells, or PBMCs came the material, which was cDNA or gDNA.

The CDR3 totals 14 residues. V shed 4 bases and J shed 4 bases, with 14 bases lying between them. Germline V gene lookup returns CDR1 SGDLS and CDR2 YYNGEE. As processed by the authors: Reference gene primer amplification gave nucleated cell count estimates. Profiling relied on immunoSEQ multiplex PCR, and the TCRdb table lists in-frame clones only, not all of them. The V and J calls and clone size were taken over from that table, and D and trimming were inferred from the DNA. The table records 390,000 or so clones, around 83% of them present only once. Cohort assignment relied on participant-reported clinical history.

Sequenced material: PBMCs or T cells enriched from blood (not recorded which). This TCR derives from a woman between 50 and 59 years old who had recovered from COVID-19. The rearrangement joins TRBV9 to TRBJ1-2; D not resolved. CDR3 in DNA: TGTGCCAGCAGCTTCCGGGAAGCTGCCTATGGCTACACCTTC. Its translation is CASSFREAAYGYTF.